This is a list of T cell receptor beta chains from one sample in a study of T cell responses to AZD1222 COVID-19 vaccine. Profiling relied on immunoSEQ multiplex PCR, and the TCRdb table lists in-frame clones only, not all of them. The profile shows about 44,000 clones, about three quarters of them singletons. Sample: peripheral blood, taken on day 0 of AZD1222 vaccination. The receptors stem from an adult in good health. CDR3s include the opening cysteine and the closing phenylalanine or tryptophan. The order of the fields is D gene, V gene, CDR3 length, clone size, J gene, CDR3 protein, CDR3 DNA. D genes are given only for firm matches. Part of the rows lack a size; the others show once, few, many or a class for expanded clones.

.	TRBV6-5	14	.	TRBJ1-1	CASALNGASTEAFF	TGTGCCAGCGCTTTAAATGGGGCTAGCACTGAAGCTTTCTTT
.	TRBV28	12	.	TRBJ1-1	CASNSDFPEAFF	TGTGCCAGCAATTCGGACTTTCCTGAAGCTTTCTTT
TRBD1	TRBV18	13	.	TRBJ2-7	CASSPHDRDEQYF	TGTGCCAGCTCACCCCACGACAGGGACGAGCAGTACTTC
.	TRBV11-3	15	.	TRBJ2-1	CASSPGGLAYNEQFF	TGTGCCAGCAGCCCCGGGGGGCTGGCCTACAATGAGCAGTTCTTC
TRBD1	TRBV2	13	medium-sized	TRBJ2-7	CASSGTASYEQYF	TGTGCCAGCTCCGGGACAGCTTCCTACGAGCAGTACTTC
.	TRBV19	15	.	TRBJ1-5	CASSIYGVSNQPQHF	TGTGCCAGTAGTATTTATGGGGTAAGCAATCAGCCCCAGCATTTT
.	TRBV7-2	13	.	TRBJ1-1	CASSPGAGLGAFF	TGTGCCAGCAGCCCGGGGGCCGGATTAGGCGCTTTCTTT
TRBD1	TRBV29-1	14	.	TRBJ1-1	CSVDRGGLNTEAFF	TGCAGCGTAGACAGGGGAGGCTTGAACACTGAAGCTTTCTTT
TRBD2	TRBV10-3	14	once	TRBJ2-5	CAISEGGVQETQYF	TGTGCCATCAGTGAGGGGGGGGTACAAGAGACCCAGTACTTC
.	TRBV2	14	.	TRBJ1-5	CASSRTVLAQPQHF	TGTGCCAGCAGCCGGACAGTACTTGCTCAGCCCCAGCATTTT
TRBD2	TRBV6-2/TRBV6-3	15	once	TRBJ2-3	CASSSLSGGQDTQYF	TGTGCCAGCAGTTCCCTTAGCGGGGGTCAAGATACGCAGTATTTT
TRBD2	TRBV18	15	.	TRBJ2-1	CASSPSGVGDNEQFF	TGTGCCAGCTCACCGAGCGGGGTCGGGGACAATGAGCAGTTCTTC
.	TRBV28	14	.	TRBJ1-2	CASSAPGRLYGYTF	TGTGCCAGCAGTGCGCCGGGACGGCTATATGGCTACACCTTC
.	TRBV19	13	medium-sized	TRBJ2-1	CASSIASDSEQFF	TGTGCCAGTAGTATAGCTAGCGACTCTGAGCAGTTCTTC
.	TRBV5-5	15	few	TRBJ1-3	CASSIDYSAGNTIYF	TGTGCCAGCAGCATTGACTACAGCGCTGGAAACACCATATATTTT
.	TRBV19	14	.	TRBJ1-2	CASDPGRISGGYTF	TGTGCCAGTGACCCGGGACGGATCTCGGGCGGCTACACCTTC
.	TRBV7-9	13	few	TRBJ1-1	CASSQITTGSAFF	TGTGCCAGCAGCCAAATAACTACAGGGAGCGCTTTCTTT
.	TRBV5-4	15	.	TRBJ2-1	CASSFMGGSYNEQFF	TGTGCCAGCAGCTTTATGGGCGGCTCCTACAATGAGCAGTTCTTC
TRBD2	TRBV6-5	12	few	TRBJ2-1	CASGGAYNEQFF	TGTGCCAGCGGGGGGGCCTACAATGAGCAGTTCTTC
TRBD1	TRBV10-3	14	.	TRBJ1-5	CAISGTGEEQPQHF	TGTGCCATCAGTGGGACAGGGGAAGAACAGCCCCAGCATTTT
.	TRBV11-1	15	.	TRBJ1-2	CASSPMVGHRFGYTF	TGTGCCAGCAGCCCGATGGTAGGTCATCGATTTGGCTACACCTTC
TRBD1	TRBV5-1	13	.	TRBJ2-7	CASSLGTGYEQYF	TGCGCCAGCAGCTTGGGGACAGGGTACGAGCAGTACTTC
.	TRBV11-3	15	.	TRBJ2-7	CASSRMMDPNYEQYF	TGTGCCAGCAGCCGAATGATGGACCCAAACTACGAGCAGTACTTC
TRBD2	TRBV7-9	16	.	TRBJ2-2	CASSVLAGGHTGELFF	TGTGCCAGCAGCGTACTAGCGGGAGGTCACACCGGGGAGCTGTTTTTT